These 24 T cell receptor beta chains were all obtained from the same sample, sequenced in a study of cytomegalovirus exposure and HLA in healthy donors. PCR involved 60 Vbeta and 13 Jbeta primers. Measured with immunoSEQ multiplex PCR; TCRdb has only the in-frame clones, and not every one. The sample gives 90,000 to 150,000 clones, roughly 65% of which show up once; about 9% is in the top ten. The specimen was PBMCs. The receptors were sampled from a man aged 40-49 years in good health and CMV-seropositive.

The chain has TRBV2 and TRBJ1-2, with TRBD1 identical over 9 bases. The CDR3 contains 13 residues. The germline CDR1 and CDR2 sequences are SNHLY and FYNNEI. The junction had 3 bases not matched to a gene; V was cut back by 6 bases and J by 4 bases. CDR3 in amino acids: CASRDRGLYGYTF. CDR3 in DNA: TGTGCCAGCAGGGACAGGGGACTCTATGGCTACACCTTC.

The rearrangement uses TRBV18 and TRBJ1-2; 9 bases align to TRBD1. The CDR3 is made up of 16 amino acids. CDR1 is KGHSH, CDR2 LQKENI, per germline. V trimming: 3 bases; J trimming: 0 bases; junction bases outside the gene matches: 5. The DNA of the CDR3 is TGTGCCAGCTCACCCGGGACAGGGTCCCCTAACTATGGCTACACCTTC. Translated: CASSPGTGSPNYGYTF.

V usage is TRBV6-1 and J usage is TRBJ1-2; 7 nucleotides agree with TRBD1. The V gene's germline CDR1 is MNHNS and CDR2 SASEGT. The CDR3 has 15 amino acids. The V gene end was trimmed by 5 bases and the J gene end by 8 bases; junction bases not matched to a gene: 14. The CDR3 spells CASSTYRGPLGGYTF. The CDR3, as DNA: TGTGCCAGCAGTACATACAGGGGCCCCTTAGGGGGCTACACCTTC.

This clone occurred a few times. The chain couples TRBV7-2 to TRBJ1-5; possible D gene TRBD1, 6 bases. Germline lookup yields CDR1 SGHTA and CDR2 FQGNSA. This CDR3 has 13 amino acids. Trimming took 5 bases from V and 4 from J, leaving 9 bases between them. The CDR3 nucleotides read TGTGCCAGCAGCGGACAGCCAAATCAGCCCCAGCATTTT. This sequence encodes CASSGQPNQPQHF.

This clone was counted only a few times. The V and J genes are TRBV11-3 and TRBJ2-7; tentative D call: TRBD1 (6 bases). In germline, CDR1 is SGHNT, CDR2 YENEEA. The CDR3 has 13 amino acids. V lost 5 bases and J 5 bases, leaving 13 bases between the germline ends. The CDR3 DNA reads TGTGCCAGCAGCGTTAACCAGGGGAACGAGCAGTACTTC. This translates into CASSVNQGNEQYF.

V gene TRBV2 combines with J gene TRBJ1-1; D unclear. V shed 8 bases and J shed 1 base, with 8 bases lying between them. This CDR3 is built from 12 residues. Germline lookup yields CDR1 SNHLY and CDR2 FYNNEI. CDR3 DNA: TGTGCCAGCGAAACAGAGAACACTGAAGCTTTCTTT. Translated: CASETENTEAFF.

This clone was counted between two and nine times. V gene TRBV19 combines with J gene TRBJ2-1; 9 bases map to TRBD1. Germline V CDR1 and CDR2: LNHDA, SQIVND (reference sequence). V lost 1 base, J lost 7 bases, and 5 bases stayed unmatched. This CDR3 has 15 residues. The CDR3 region is CASSIVGTGQNEQFF. Here the CDR3 DNA reads TGTGCCAGTAGTATAGTCGGGACAGGGCAAAATGAGCAGTTCTTC.

In its sample, this clone ranks as medium-sized. The rearrangement uses TRBV10-2 and TRBJ2-1; the D gene is possibly TRBD2 (6 bases). The CDR3 has 15 amino acids. The V end was cut by 7 bases, the J end by 0 bases, with 13 bases between. Germline V gene sequence: CDR1 WSHSY, CDR2 SAAADI. The CDR3 reads CASTVSGSSYNEQFF. The CDR3 DNA sequence: TGCGCCAGCACGGTTAGCGGTAGCTCCTACAATGAGCAGTTCTTC.

As for this clone: The junction shows a germline mismatch at one end, possibly a read error. The rearrangement uses TRBV6-5 and TRBJ1-2, with TRBD1 matching 9 bases. There are 12 residues in the CDR3. Germline V gene data show CDR1 as MNHEY and CDR2 as SVGAGI. The CDR3 region has the DNA TGTGCCAGCACCCGGACAGGGGAGCCTCCCCACTTC. It codes for CASTRTGEPPHF.

The rearrangement joins TRBV25-1 to TRBJ2-7; 7 bases align to TRBD1. Germline CDR1 and CDR2: MGHDK and SYGVNS. This CDR3 is built from 13 residues. The ends lost 6 bases at V and 7 bases at J; junction bases unmatched: 9. The CDR3 sequence is CASSLATGTEQYF. CDR3 bases: TGTGCCAGCAGCCTTGCGACAGGGACGGAGCAGTACTTC.

This clone was counted a few times. This rearrangement joins TRBV10-3 to TRBJ1-1, with 7 bases lining up with TRBD1. V shed 6 bases and J 1 base; nucleotides not matched to a gene: 5. The CDR3 length is 14 residues. Germline lookup yields CDR1 ENHRY and CDR2 SYGVKD. CDR3: CAIRWTGENTEAFF. CDR3 in DNA: TGTGCCATCAGGTGGACAGGAGAGAACACTGAAGCTTTCTTT.

The CDR3 DNA sequence: TGTGCCAGCAGCAAACCTAGGAGAGGTGGCTACACCTTC. Translating gives CASSKPRRGGYTF. The chain joins TRBV21-1 to TRBJ1-2. TRBV21-1 is classified as a pseudogene. CDR3 length equals 13 residues.

The gene calls are TRBV5-1 and TRBJ1-2; D is possibly TRBD1 (5 bases). V was shortened by 0 bases and J by 2 bases, with 14 bases between the two germline ends. Germline-derived CDR1 and CDR2 are SGHRS and YFSETQ. The length of the CDR3 is 16 residues. The CDR3 coding sequence is TGCGCCAGCAGCTTGGCCCCGCCGGGGGGGAACTATGGCTACACCTTC. Its translation: CASSLAPPGGNYGYTF.

V gene TRBV28 combines with J gene TRBJ2-1; tentatively, D is TRBD2 (5 bases). V was pared by 6 bases and J by 6 bases, with 12 bases between. CDR1 is MDHEN and CDR2 is SYDVKM in the germline V gene. The CDR3 sequence is 13 residues long. The CDR3 loop is CASSTPGGNEQFF. In nucleotides, the CDR3 is TGTGCCAGCAGCACACCCGGAGGCAATGAGCAGTTCTTC.

This clone turned up a few times. The J gene is TRBJ2-7, the V gene TRBV5-1; 8 nucleotides agree with TRBD1. Germline V gives CDR1 SGHRS, CDR2 YFSETQ. The CDR3 totals 17 residues. Unmatched junction bases numbered 18, after V lost 4 bases and J lost 6 bases. CDR3 amino acids: CASSTRGPRQGSGEQYF. Here the CDR3 DNA reads TGCGCCAGCAGCACGCGGGGCCCCCGACAGGGGAGTGGCGAGCAGTACTTC.

The chain uses TRBV29-1 and TRBJ2-5, with 7 bases matching TRBD2. The J call is doubtful: the DNA matches TRBJ2-7 better. CDR1 is SQVTM, CDR2 ANQGSEA, per germline. The CDR3 consists of 13 residues. In DNA form, the CDR3 reads TGCAGCGTTGCGGCTAGCGGTCCCTACGAGCAGTACTTC. Protein sequence: CSVAASGPYEQYF.

This chain uses TRBV9 with TRBJ2-5; 8 nucleotides agree with TRBD1. Germline-derived CDR1 and CDR2 are SGDLS and YYNGEE. The CDR3 spans 15 residues. With V trimmed by 2 bases and J by 2 bases, 5 bases remained unmatched. The CDR3 DNA is TGTGCCAGCAGCGTGGTGACAGGGGATCAAGAGACCCAGTACTTC. Protein product: CASSVVTGDQETQYF.

The CDR3, as DNA: TGTGCCAGCAGCATCAACGGACAGGGTATGGCTTTCTTT. It encodes CASSINGQGMAFF. This chain joins TRBV6-1 and TRBJ1-1; 8 bases align to TRBD1. Germline V gene data show CDR1 as MNHNS and CDR2 as SASEGT. The ends lost 6 bases at V and 11 bases at J; junction bases unmatched: 11. The CDR3 spans 13 residues.

This clone was seen a handful of times. The genes are TRBV7-7 and TRBJ1-1; the D is unclear. Germline V lookup: CDR1 SSHAT, CDR2 FNYEAQ (reference sequence). V shed 5 bases and J shed 3 bases, with 10 bases lying between them. CDR3 length: 13 residues. CDR3 residues: CASSKIQHTEAFF. The CDR3 DNA sequence: TGTGCCAGCAGCAAGATACAGCACACTGAAGCTTTCTTT.

The rearrangement uses TRBV5-1 and TRBJ1-5; tentative D call: TRBD1 (5 bases). CDR1 is SGHRS and CDR2 is YFSETQ in the germline V gene. The CDR3 length is 13 residues. Trimming took 2 bases from V and 5 from J, leaving 8 bases between them. The CDR3 DNA follows: TGCGCCAGCAGCTTCCAGGGCGATCAGCCCCAGCATTTT. Amino acid sequence: CASSFQGDQPQHF.

The rearrangement uses TRBV2 and TRBJ2-2, with 9 bases that match TRBD1. The CDR3 is made up of 15 amino acids. Germline assignment: CDR1 SNHLY and CDR2 FYNNEI. The J segment lost 4 bases and the V segment lost 10 bases, leaving 10 bases of the junction unmatched. CDR3 DNA sequence: TGTGCCACCTACCCGGGACAGGGAACCACCGGGGAGCTGTTTTTT. Its translation: CATYPGQGTTGELFF.

This rearrangement joins TRBV6-1 to TRBJ2-5, with D possibly TRBD1 on 5 matching bases. CDR3 length: 13 residues. Trimming took 6 bases from V and 7 from J, leaving 15 bases between them. Germline V gene lookup returns CDR1 MNHNS and CDR2 SASEGT. CDR3 in amino acids: CASSESGLGTQYF. The CDR3, as DNA: TGTGCCAGCAGCGAGTCAGGGCTGGGGACCCAGTACTTC.

The rearrangement uses TRBV9 and TRBJ2-3; D ambiguous. This CDR3 has 12 amino acids. In germline, CDR1 is SGDLS, CDR2 YYNGEE. V was trimmed by 0 bases and J by 5 bases, leaving 4 bases between them. This CDR3 is CASSVVGDTQYF. The CDR3 DNA sequence: TGTGCCAGCAGCGTAGTCGGAGATACGCAGTATTTT.

This chain uses TRBV6-5 with TRBJ1-1; D uncertain. CDR1 and CDR2 (germline): MNHEY, SVGAGI. The length of the CDR3 is 13 residues. Trimming removed 5 bases at V and 0 bases at J, with 7 bases between. As DNA, the CDR3 is TGTGCCAGCAGTCGTCACTTGAACACTGAAGCTTTCTTT. Protein sequence: CASSRHLNTEAFF.